This TCR beta chain stems from a study of blood T cell repertoires in COVID-19. Study information: The United States, Italy and Spain provided the acute and convalescent COVID-19 samples. From T cells, B-cell-depleted T cells, or PBMCs came the material, which was cDNA or gDNA.

In the authors' workflow: Estimates of nucleated cell counts were drawn from the amplification of reference gene primers. Repertoires were generated with immunoSEQ multiplex PCR, while TCRdb's copy carries only in-frame clones and drops some. V and J calls and clone size come straight from that table; D and trimming were deduced from the DNA. The data contain roughly 190,000 clones, more than 75% of them singletons. This clone was picked up a small number of times. Other DNA sequences within the sample encode an identical CDR3. CDR1 and CDR2 from the germline V gene are MDHEN and SYDVKM. Trimming shortened V by 4 bases and J by 10 bases, and 13 bases separated the two germline ends. The CDR3 loop spans 12 amino acids.

The rearrangement uses TRBV28 and TRBJ1-1; D possibly corresponds to TRBD1 (6 bases). The specimen sequenced was peripheral blood. The clonotype comes from a man aged 40-49 years with active or convalescent COVID-19. CDR3 bases: TGTGCCAGCAGTTCGCAGGGGCTTGGAGCTTTCTTT. Translated: CASSSQGLGAFF.